The 14 T cell receptor beta chains reported below all come from one sample, sequenced in a study of CD8+ T cells in alopecia areata. It was cDNA, reverse transcribed from extracted RNA, that served as the sequencing template. Clones were sequenced by immunoSEQ multiplex PCR, and TCRdb holds only the in-frame ones, with some missing. The sample lists around 300,000 clones; about 60% were seen once. Treatment described: oral pan-JAK inhibitor, 5-10 mg twice daily. The specimen was CD4+ T cells sorted from blood, collected at approximately week 52, from a patient treated with tofacitinib. These receptors were obtained from a human donor with alopecia areata.

The rearrangement joins TRBV27 to TRBJ2-5; 8 bases line up with TRBD1. This CDR3 comprises 15 residues. Per germline, CDR1 MNHEY and CDR2 SMNVEV (reference sequence). J gave up 5 bases and V 5 bases, and 10 bases lay outside the gene matches. The CDR3 reads CASSLDSTGDETQYF. The CDR3 DNA reads TGTGCCAGCAGTCTAGATTCGACAGGGGACGAGACCCAGTACTTC.

The rearrangement joins TRBV5-4 to TRBJ2-4, with D possibly being TRBD1 (6 bases). V gave up 0 bases and J gave up 8 bases, with 9 bases separating them. The CDR3 length is 13 residues. Germline CDR1 and CDR2: SGHNT and YYREEE (reference sequence). The CDR3 region has the DNA TGTGCCAGCAGCTTGGACAGGGATGACATTCAGTACTTC. This translates into CASSLDRDDIQYF.

The J gene is TRBJ2-7, the V gene TRBV6-5; maybe TRBD1 (5 bases). V dropped 7 bases and J dropped 5 bases, with 15 bases sitting between them. Germline V gene sequence: CDR1 MNHEY, CDR2 SVGAGI. CDR3 length: 13 residues. The CDR3 protein is CASNPPGSDEQYF. CDR3 in DNA: TGTGCCAGCAACCCTCCAGGGTCGGACGAGCAGTACTTC.

The chain is built from TRBV2 and TRBJ1-1; D gene unclear. Deletions cut 4 bases from V and 1 base from J, with 7 bases between. Germline V lookup: CDR1 SNHLY, CDR2 FYNNEI. This CDR3 is 13 amino acids long. The CDR3: CASSGEANTEAFF. CDR3 nucleotide sequence: TGTGCCAGCAGTGGTGAGGCGAACACTGAAGCTTTCTTT.

This sequence joins TRBV2 and TRBJ2-3; D may match TRBD1 or TRBD2 (5 bases each). Trimming removed 0 bases from V and 0 bases from J, with 7 bases in between. This CDR3 has 15 residues. The germline CDR1 and CDR2 sequences are SNHLY and FYNNEI. CDR3 amino acids: CASSEARDSTDTQYF. CDR3 DNA: TGTGCCAGCAGTGAAGCTCGGGACAGCACAGATACGCAGTATTTT. The variable domain in full, completed from reference TRBV2 and TRBJ2-3, reads EPEVTQTPSHQVTQMGQEVILRCVPISNHLYFYWYRQILGQKVEFLVSFYNNEISEKSEIFDDQFSVERPDGSNFTLKIRSTKLEDSAMYFCASSEARDSTDTQYFGPGTRLTVL.

The chain couples TRBV2 to TRBJ2-7; 9 positions agree with TRBD1. CDR1 is SNHLY, CDR2 FYNNEI, per germline. The CDR3 length is 13 residues. The trim removed 8 bases at V and 6 bases at J, leaving 8 bases unmatched. The CDR3 DNA reads TGTGCCAGCCGCGGGACAGGGTTCCGCGAGCAGTACTTC. It yields the protein CASRGTGFREQYF.

The chain recombines TRBV4-1 with TRBJ2-5, with D hard to call. The V and J ends lost 0 bases and 4 bases respectively, with 9 bases between them. Germline CDR1 reads MGHRA; CDR2 reads YSYEKL. CDR3 size: 14 residues. CDR3 bases: TGCGCCAGCAGCCAAGATCACATTATAGAGACCCAGTACTTC. It yields the protein CASSQDHIIETQYF.

This rearrangement joins TRBV6-6 to TRBJ1-2, with D possibly being TRBD1 (6 bases). CDR3 length: 12 amino acids. Between the trimmed V and J ends, which lost 10 bases and 8 bases, there was a span of 17 bases. The germline CDR1 and CDR2 sequences are MNHNY and SVGAGI (reference sequence). CDR3 nucleotide sequence: TGTGCCACGTTACAGGGCGCTGAAGGCTACACCTTC. The encoded protein is CATLQGAEGYTF.

For the CDR3, the DNA is TGTGCCAGCGGACCACTAGCGGGGCTTTACAATGAGCAGTTCTTC. Protein: CASGPLAGLYNEQFF. The chain has TRBV6-1 and TRBJ2-1, with 10 bases fitting TRBD2. The V and J ends lost 8 bases and 4 bases, in that order; junction bases with no gene match: 8. Germline CDR1 and CDR2: MNHNS and SASEGT. The CDR3 is 15 amino acids.

The V gene is TRBV5-1, the J gene TRBJ1-4; 10 bases align to TRBD1. Germline V lookup: CDR1 SGHRS, CDR2 YFSETQ. V dropped 4 bases and J dropped 8; count of bases not matched to a gene: 8. The CDR3 sequence is 15 residues long. CDR3 sequence (DNA): TGCGCCAGCAGCCCGACAGGGGGCGGGTTAGAAAAACTGTTTTTT. This sequence encodes CASSPTGGGLEKLFF.

This chain joins TRBV6-5 and TRBJ1-1; 11 positions match TRBD1. The CDR3 spans 16 residues. Germline V gene lookup returns CDR1 MNHEY and CDR2 SVGAGI. J was trimmed by 0 bases and V by 2 bases; bases with no gene match: 2. The CDR3 is CASSYRTGGLNTEAFF. The CDR3 nucleotides are TGTGCCAGCAGTTACCGGACAGGGGGCCTGAACACTGAAGCTTTCTTT.

This clone was found a few times. The V gene is TRBV2, the J gene TRBJ2-3, with 11 bases matching TRBD2. Trimming cost V 2 bases and J 3 bases; bases outside gene matches: 7. Germline CDR1 is SNHLY and CDR2 is FYNNEI. This CDR3 is 17 amino acids long. The CDR3 sequence is CASSERTGTSGTDTQYF. The DNA for the CDR3 is TGTGCCAGCAGTGAACGTACCGGGACTAGCGGTACAGATACGCAGTATTTT.

This clone appeared a single time. The chain couples TRBV29-1 to TRBJ2-7; D not certain. V shed 7 bases and J shed 10 bases, with 17 bases lying between them. CDR1 and CDR2 from the germline V gene are SQVTM and ANQGSEA. CDR3 size: 11 residues. The CDR3 loop reads CSAIETARQYF. The CDR3, as DNA: TGCAGCGCTATAGAAACTGCTAGACAGTACTTC.

This chain connects TRBV7-2 to TRBJ2-5; 8 nucleotides match TRBD2. This CDR3 has 17 residues. Germline lookup yields CDR1 SGHTA and CDR2 FQGNSA. The junction had 13 bases not matched to a gene; V was cut back by 5 bases and J by 2 bases. The CDR3 DNA follows: TGTGCCAGCAGCGTAGGTGGACCTAGCGGGCCTCAAGAGACCCAGTACTTC. Translated, it gives CASSVGGPSGPQETQYF.